These T cell receptor beta chains were read from a single sample in a study of blood T cell repertoires in COVID-19. TCRdb's copy holds only in-frame clones and misses some; the assay was immunoSEQ multiplex PCR. This table has around 270,000 clones, about 89% appearing once. The sequenced sample consisted of peripheral blood. These receptors were taken from a man aged 40-55 years who had recovered from COVID-19. Both conserved end residues are part of each CDR3.

j_call: TRBJ2-2
v_call: TRBV5-6
cdr3_aa: CASSLEGQGHTGELFF

j_call: TRBJ2-4
v_call: TRBV15
cdr3_aa: CATSSRRVSAKNIQYF

j_call: TRBJ2-5
v_call: TRBV3-1/TRBV3-2
cdr3_aa: CASSRNTGAQETQYF

j_call: TRBJ2-7
v_call: TRBV2
cdr3_aa: CASSIAGGPHEQYF

j_call: TRBJ2-1
v_call: TRBV20-1
cdr3_aa: CSASAPYGEQFF

j_call: TRBJ2-1
v_call: TRBV19
cdr3_aa: CASSGYTREDNEQFF

j_call: TRBJ2-2
v_call: TRBV15
cdr3_aa: CATGRGGTGELFF

j_call: TRBJ1-2
v_call: TRBV5-4
cdr3_aa: CASSSGGDYGYTF

j_call: TRBJ1-1
v_call: TRBV2
cdr3_aa: CASFGSGGGQNTEAFF

j_call: TRBJ2-3
v_call: TRBV5-6
cdr3_aa: CASSPPDWTDTQYF

j_call: TRBJ2-6
v_call: TRBV19
cdr3_aa: CASSGNRGWVSGANVLTF

j_call: TRBJ1-6
v_call: TRBV4-2
cdr3_aa: CASSQGQGAIVSSSPLHF

j_call: TRBJ2-1
v_call: TRBV30
cdr3_aa: CAWSRGSGSYDEQFF

j_call: TRBJ2-7
v_call: TRBV4-2
cdr3_aa: CASSQEGAPNYEQYF

j_call: TRBJ1-2
v_call: TRBV5-4
cdr3_aa: CASSFGTGGVNGYTF

j_call: TRBJ2-5
v_call: TRBV7-2
cdr3_aa: CASSWALGETQYF

j_call: TRBJ1-2
v_call: TRBV6-5
cdr3_aa: CASVRDRDYGYTF

j_call: TRBJ1-2
v_call: TRBV5-1
cdr3_aa: CASSPTRTGAGYTF

j_call: TRBJ2-5
v_call: TRBV9
cdr3_aa: CASSVGGRAPGIETQYF

j_call: TRBJ2-1
v_call: TRBV24-1
cdr3_aa: CATSDRRGGSLNEQFF

j_call: TRBJ1-5
v_call: TRBV2
cdr3_aa: CASRGPGGVGQPQHF

j_call: TRBJ2-1
v_call: TRBV12-3/TRBV12-4
cdr3_aa: CASSLQGGDEQFF